This T cell receptor beta chain was captured by sequencing in a study of blood T cell repertoires in COVID-19. About the research overall: In each case, the material was cDNA or gDNA derived from T cells, B-cell-depleted T cells, or PBMCs.

Assay: immunoSEQ multiplex PCR; the TCRdb copy retains only in-frame clones and omits some. Among 150,000 to 200,000 clones listed, 65% to 90% were seen once. The receptor was isolated from a man between 50 and 59 years old with active or convalescent COVID-19. Sequencing was performed on peripheral blood.

In DNA form, the CDR3 reads TGCAGTGCTAGTCTGGGCAGGGGGTATTCACCCCTCCACTTT. Translated: CSASLGRGYSPLHF. The rearrangement joins TRBV20-1 to TRBJ1-6, with TRBD1 identical over 7 bases. Losses at the gene ends were 3 bases for V and 8 bases for J; bases not matched to a gene: 7. CDR1 is DFQATT and CDR2 is SNEGSKA in the germline V gene (reference sequence). This CDR3 region has 14 residues.